This paragraph covers one T cell receptor (beta chain) sequence. Its antigen has not been determined. The cohort was made up of roughly 670 healthy bone marrow donors. At the time of sampling, every cohort member was nominally healthy, though immune exposures that went unrecorded were likely present. The donor was CMV seronegative and was included in the group of several hundred seronegative cohort members. A peripheral blood sample was collected from each donor, and TCR beta sequencing was performed on peripheral blood mononuclear cells. The Qiagen DNeasy Blood Extraction Kit was used to extract genomic DNA from the blood cell samples. The library was prepared using the immunoSEQ multiplex PCR assay. For the multiplex PCR, a mixture combining 60 forward primers for TCR Vbeta segments and 13 reverse primers for TCR Jbeta segments was used. A multiplex PCR assay on genomic DNA amplified the CDR3 region of rearranged TCR beta genes. The amplified TCR beta libraries were sequenced on the Illumina HiSeq System as 87-base-pair reads. On the study's bioinformatics: A later analysis tallied tens of millions of unique TCR beta chains across the 666 repertoires, and approximately 12 million of those chains were shared by two or more donors. Raw reads were error-corrected and collapsed into unique sequences by a nearest-neighbor algorithm in which closely related sequences were merged to remove PCR and sequencing errors. CDR3 sequences were aligned to IMGT reference sequences to assign V, D and J gene segments. Each retained sequence needed at least a six-nucleotide match to both a V gene segment and a J gene segment. A rearrangement was called productive if the CDR3 had no stop codons and remained in frame with V and J, and every other rearrangement was called non-productive. Following IMGT convention, CDR3 was defined as the stretch from the second conserved V-encoded cysteine to the conserved J-encoded phenylalanine. The earlier analysis of more than 450 of the donors excluded sequences that lacked an unambiguous match to a single V gene segment. In an earlier analysis of several hundred of the donors, V segments were called functional above 56.7% productive rearrangements and were called segregating when the between-donor standard deviation exceeded 5%. A statistical classification framework was built for diagnosing cytomegalovirus status from the catalog of TCR beta chain sequences. In a later analysis, V and J genes were assigned by comparing TCR nucleotide sequences against IMGT/GENE-DB human TR gene sequences. In a later analysis, CDR3 sequences and most-parsimonious VDJ recombination scenarios were assigned using the TCRdist pipeline. In a later analysis, each TCR beta chain was defined by its CDR3 amino acid sequence together with its V-gene family, and reads without a unique V-gene family were excluded. In a later analysis, 500 to 650 highly shared, low-generation-probability nucleotide sequences were removed to address suspected cross-contamination and a sequencing artifact. For each public chain, a later analysis derived a clonal expansion index from normalized ranks of inferred template counts within each repertoire. Generation probabilities in a later analysis came from a VDJ recombination model fitted to out-of-frame rearrangements, and those results were checked against IGoR. Hypergeometric tests were used in a later analysis to score TCR-TCR, TCR-HLA and TCR-CMV co-occurrence, with a repertoire-size bias correction applied to the TCR pairs. To estimate false discovery rates, a later analysis permuted the HLA or CMV assignments 20 times. In a later analysis, co-occurring TCRs were grouped using DBSCAN, with TCRdist sequence similarity added in when clustering inside HLA-allele-positive subsets. Co-occurrence clustering excluded repertoires with fewer than 30,000 or more than 120,000 public chains, plus five with anomalous nucleotide sharing. Not all clones reach the TCRdb copy of this immuneACCESS table, which keeps in-frame sequences only. Checked studies attribute under half of the gap to unresolved V genes and leave the rest unexplained. V, J and clone size reflect that table, while D and trimming were determined from the DNA. This sample's listing comprises about 160,000 clones. The ten largest clones represent roughly 1.3% of the sample.

These data belong to a study of cytomegalovirus exposure and HLA in healthy donors (dated 2017 in TCRdb). About the investigation overall: According to an earlier analysis of several hundred of the donors, 150 million to 200 million T cells yielded 90 million to 130 million unique TCR beta sequences and 250 to 350 Gb of sequence data. In the later analysis, no new phenotypic data were used to find candidate immune exposures; instead, reliance was placed on TCR beta sequences and their occurrence across donors. Among the roughly 370 genotyped donors, under 90% belonged to the genetic ancestry cluster associated with self-reported Caucasian donors. Donor age, sex, ethnicity and CMV serostatus were compiled together with the repertoire data. In a later genetic analysis, genome-wide SNP genotypes for about 55% of the 666 donors were used, and that subset was treated as a discovery cohort. To decide whether each TCR beta V gene segment behaved as functional or pseudogenic, an earlier analysis of some 540 of the donors relied on high-throughput TCR beta sequencing. The study used immunosequencing to profile the T cell repertoires of approximately 650 subjects and linked those repertoires to cytomegalovirus serostatus. The aim of the study was to test whether cataloging public T cell receptors could identify signatures of past pathogen exposure. The number of typed donors differed by locus: about 620-640 for A, B, C, DRB1 and DQB1; 500 to 550 for DQA1; 606 for DPA1; and roughly 450 for DPB1. Because of strong linkage in the cohort, five DR-DQ haplotypes were treated as single units for association and clustering. Among 398 genotyped donors of the cohort, an average of about 240,000 unique TCR beta nucleotide sequences were sequenced per donor, roughly 20% of them non-productive. A later analysis re-analyzed previously published TCR beta repertoires from several hundred donors and added high-resolution HLA genotyping to study TCR occurrence patterns. An early release that covered roughly 600 HLA-typed donors contained approximately 320 gigabases of sequencing data and 65 million to 100 million unique TCR sequences. Both class I and class II loci were covered by HLA typing, at four-digit resolution. A separate validation cohort of about 110 different subjects was used in addition to the roughly 640-subject first cohort. High-throughput TCR immunosequencing, statistical association of individual TCRs with disease status, and machine learning were combined to predict cytomegalovirus infection status. All discovery cohort repertoires had been generated on a single sequencing platform. The research as a whole found: It was suggested by the authors that the approach could potentially be generalized to other disease states and immunological phenotypes. In a later genetic analysis, fewer N-insertions in productive TCRs were reported among donors in an Asian-associated ancestry cluster than the roughly 710-donor mean. The cohort was sequenced for TCR beta chains only, and without alpha or paired-chain data the features that could be detected were limited. The study gave a list of some 150 TCR beta chains associated with cytomegalovirus. A few of the identified cytomegalovirus-associated TCR beta chains were confirmed in vitro to be specific for cytomegalovirus antigens. Assigning TCR associations to individual alleles was difficult when HLA alleles, especially DR and DQ, strongly co-occurred. A later analysis found that TCR association rates varied across HLA loci, with DRB1 alleles showing the most associated TCRs and HLA-C alleles the fewest. In a later analysis, several top co-occurrence clusters were reported to appear linked to parvovirus B19, influenza, CMV and Epstein-Barr virus. While some public TCRs were present in many individuals, most TCR sequences turned up only very rarely across donors. A further reported finding was that TCR beta sequences accurately predicted the HLA-A and HLA-B alleles for most subjects in the first cohort. In a later analysis, most CMV-associated TCR beta chains were found to appear HLA-restricted, with HLA associations seemingly driven largely by CMV exposure. Some IMGT-functional V segments, including TRBV6-2 and TRBV6-3, could not be told apart with the 87-base-pair reads, so those segments were excluded. Linkage disequilibrium might explain the correlated functional status among segregating V segments, but an unknown experimental factor could not be ruled out. V-gene and J-gene trimming of TCR beta chains was associated with a missense DCLRE1C variant in a later genetic analysis, and the association was replicated in an independent cohort. In a later analysis, HLA-associated TCR beta chains showed more clonal expansion and lower generation probabilities than non-associated chains that were equally common. The presence/absence analyses assumed that sequencing depth was roughly uniform across donors, and that assumption may not be true. In both the original and validation cohorts, the classifier was reported to diagnose cytomegalovirus status with high specificity and sensitivity. For the cohort, immune exposure information was limited to CMV serostatus. In an earlier analysis of under 600 of the donors, most TCR beta V segments were observed in productive rearrangements about 87% or about 30% of the time, broadly matching IMGT annotations. HLA typing was unavailable for some donors at each locus, so association tests used only the typed subset. The earlier analysis of 587 of the donors excluded some 15 rarely observed V segments, including chromosome 9 orphons, because counts were too low. A later analysis associated about 18,000 TCR beta sequences with specific HLA alleles at a false discovery rate of 0.05. A group of highly shared sequence variants was considered likely to be a technical artifact of the sequencing pipeline.

The germline V gene yields MRHNA for CDR1 and SNTAGT for CDR2. Trimming costs V 3 bases and J 8 bases, and their ends lie 13 bases apart. The CDR3, from cysteine to phenylalanine, totals 13 residues. Only CDR3 DNA is held: 39 bases, read in frame from base 1. Sequenced material: PBMCs. The chain is assembled from TRBV6-4 and TRBJ1-2; the D gene remains uncertain. The TCR was taken from a woman aged 55-75 years in good health and CMV-seronegative. The CDR3 protein sequence reads: CASSEGGPEGYTF. DNA sequence: TGTGCCAGCAGTGAGGGAGGACCGGAGGGCTACACCTTC.